One and the same sample provided the 3 T cell receptor beta chains below, sequenced in a study of blood T cell repertoires in COVID-19. Assay: immunoSEQ multiplex PCR; the TCRdb copy retains only in-frame clones and omits some. This sample has some 120,000 clones, with 75% to 90% found just once. Sequencing was performed on peripheral blood. Every receptor here comes from a woman older than 75 with COVID-19, enrolled during active disease.

V and J are TRBV23-1 and TRBJ2-5; tentative D call: TRBD2 (5 bases). TRBV23-1 is noted as an ORF with a role that remains uncertain. The V end was cut by 5 bases, the J end by 4 bases, with 14 bases between. This CDR3 spans 14 amino acids. CDR3 protein: CASSTGRTGETQYF. The CDR3, as DNA: TGCGCCAGCAGTACGGGAAGGACCGGAGAGACCCAGTACTTC.

V gene TRBV12-3 or TRBV12-4 combines with J gene TRBJ1-2; D is unclear. This CDR3 contains 12 residues. The V gene lost 6 bases and the J gene lost 3 bases, with 8 bases spanning the gap. CDR3 sequence reads: CASRGTDYGYTF. The CDR3, as DNA: TGTGCCAGCAGGGGCACAGACTATGGCTACACCTTC.

The chain combines TRBV3-1 (or the pseudogene TRBV3-2) with TRBJ1-3; no firm D call. V was pared by 4 bases and J by 0 bases, with 16 bases between. In germline, CDR1 is LGHDT, CDR2 YNNKEL (reference sequence). The CDR3 contains 17 residues. The CDR3 sequence is CASSRLSQAASGNTIYF. CDR3 nucleotides: TGTGCCAGCAGCCGGCTTTCTCAGGCTGCCTCTGGAAACACCATATATTTT.